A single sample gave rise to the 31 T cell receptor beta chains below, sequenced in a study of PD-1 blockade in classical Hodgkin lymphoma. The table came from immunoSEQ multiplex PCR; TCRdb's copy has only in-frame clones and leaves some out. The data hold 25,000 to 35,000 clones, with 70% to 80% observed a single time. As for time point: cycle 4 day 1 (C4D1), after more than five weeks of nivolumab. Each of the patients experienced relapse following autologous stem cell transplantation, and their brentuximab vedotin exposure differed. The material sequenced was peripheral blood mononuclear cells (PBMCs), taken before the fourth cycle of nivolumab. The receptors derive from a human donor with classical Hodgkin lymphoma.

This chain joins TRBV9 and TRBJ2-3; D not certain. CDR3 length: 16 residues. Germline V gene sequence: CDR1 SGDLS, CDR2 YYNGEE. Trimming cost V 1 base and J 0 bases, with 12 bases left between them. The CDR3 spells CASSVTLQHSTDTQYF. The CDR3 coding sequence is TGTGCCAGCAGCGTAACCCTCCAGCATAGCACAGATACGCAGTATTTT.

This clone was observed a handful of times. The chain's CDR3 is CASSLVSLAVSSYNEQFF. CDR3 bases: TGTGCCAGCAGCTTAGTATCACTAGCGGTCAGCTCCTACAATGAGCAGTTCTTC. The V and J genes are TRBV7-8 and TRBJ2-1, with 8 bases lining up with TRBD2. V shed 1 base and J 0 bases; nucleotides not matched to a gene: 8. The CDR3 is 18 residues long. Germline-derived CDR1 and CDR2 are SGHVS and FQNEAQ. The entire variable domain, with the rest obtained from reference TRBV7-8 and TRBJ2-1, is as follows: GAGVSQSPRYKVAKRGQDVALRCDPISGHVSLFWYQQALGQGPEFLTYFQNEAQLDKSGLPSDRFFAERPEGSVSTLKIQRTQQEDSAVYLCASSLVSLAVSSYNEQFFGPGTRLTVL.

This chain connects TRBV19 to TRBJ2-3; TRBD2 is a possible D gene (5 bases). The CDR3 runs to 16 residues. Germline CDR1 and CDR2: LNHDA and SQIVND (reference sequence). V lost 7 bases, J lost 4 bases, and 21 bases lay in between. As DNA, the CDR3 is TGTGCCAGTACCCTCGGGCCACTCGGGAATTCAGATACGCAGTATTTT. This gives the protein CASTLGPLGNSDTQYF. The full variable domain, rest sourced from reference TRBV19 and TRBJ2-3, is DGGITQSPKYLFRKEGQNVTLSCEQNLNHDAMYWYRQDPGQGLRLIYYSQIVNDFQKGDIAEGYSVSREKKESFPLTVTSAQKNPTAFYLCASTLGPLGNSDTQYFGPGTRLTVL.

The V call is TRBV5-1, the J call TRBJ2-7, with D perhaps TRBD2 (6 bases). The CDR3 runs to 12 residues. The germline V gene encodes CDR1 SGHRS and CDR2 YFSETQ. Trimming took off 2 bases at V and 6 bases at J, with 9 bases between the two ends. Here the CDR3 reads CASSLGGVEQYF. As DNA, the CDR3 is TGCGCCAGCAGCTTAGGAGGGGTCGAGCAGTACTTC.

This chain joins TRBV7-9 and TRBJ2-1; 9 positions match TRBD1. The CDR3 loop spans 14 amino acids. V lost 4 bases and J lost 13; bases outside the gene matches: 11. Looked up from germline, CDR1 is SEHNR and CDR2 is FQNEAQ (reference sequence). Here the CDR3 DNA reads TGTGCCAGCAGCTCCTCTACCGGGACAGGGAAACAGTTCTTC. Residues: CASSSSTGTGKQFF.

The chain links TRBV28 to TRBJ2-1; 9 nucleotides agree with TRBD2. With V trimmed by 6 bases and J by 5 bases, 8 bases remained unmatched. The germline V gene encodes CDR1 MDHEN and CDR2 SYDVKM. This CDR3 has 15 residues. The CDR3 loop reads CASRRSGSSHNEQFF. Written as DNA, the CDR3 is TGTGCCAGCAGACGTAGCGGGAGTAGCCACAATGAGCAGTTCTTC.

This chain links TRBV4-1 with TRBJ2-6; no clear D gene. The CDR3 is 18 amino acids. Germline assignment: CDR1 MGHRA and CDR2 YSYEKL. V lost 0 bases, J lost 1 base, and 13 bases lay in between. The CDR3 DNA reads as TGCGCCAGCAGCCAAGAACGTATGAGTGTATCTGGGGCCAACGTCCTGACTTTC. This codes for CASSQERMSVSGANVLTF.

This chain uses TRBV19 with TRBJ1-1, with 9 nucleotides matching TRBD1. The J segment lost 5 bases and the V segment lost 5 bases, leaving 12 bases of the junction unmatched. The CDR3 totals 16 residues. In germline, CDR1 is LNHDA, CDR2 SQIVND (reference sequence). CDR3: CASSPASLDRGTEAFF. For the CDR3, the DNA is TGTGCCAGTAGTCCGGCCTCATTGGACAGGGGTACTGAAGCTTTCTTT.

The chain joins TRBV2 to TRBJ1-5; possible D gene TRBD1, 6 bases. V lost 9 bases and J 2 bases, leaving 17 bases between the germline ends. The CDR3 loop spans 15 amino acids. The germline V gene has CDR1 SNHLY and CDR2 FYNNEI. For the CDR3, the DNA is TGTGCCAGACAGGGAGGTGGTTTAGGCAATCAGCCCCAGCATTTT. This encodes CARQGGGLGNQPQHF.

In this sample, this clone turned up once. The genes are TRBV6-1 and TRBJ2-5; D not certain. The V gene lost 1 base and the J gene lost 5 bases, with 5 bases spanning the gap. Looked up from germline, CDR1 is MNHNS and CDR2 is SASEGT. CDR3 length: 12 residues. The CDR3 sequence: CASSEERETQYF. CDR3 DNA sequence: TGTGCCAGCAGTGAAGAGAGGGAGACCCAGTACTTC.

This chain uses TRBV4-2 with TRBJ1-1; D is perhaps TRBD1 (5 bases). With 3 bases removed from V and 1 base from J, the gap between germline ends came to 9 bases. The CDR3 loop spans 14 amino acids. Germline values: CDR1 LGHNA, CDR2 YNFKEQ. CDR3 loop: CASSHEGENTEAFF. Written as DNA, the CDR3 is TGTGCCAGCAGCCACGAAGGGGAGAACACTGAAGCTTTCTTT.

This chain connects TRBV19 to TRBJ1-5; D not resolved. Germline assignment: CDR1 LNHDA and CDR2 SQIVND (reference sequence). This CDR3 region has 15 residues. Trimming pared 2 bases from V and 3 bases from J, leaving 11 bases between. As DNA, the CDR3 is TGTGCCAGTAGTATAAACAGCTTCTACAATCAGCCCCAGCATTTT. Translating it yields CASSINSFYNQPQHF.

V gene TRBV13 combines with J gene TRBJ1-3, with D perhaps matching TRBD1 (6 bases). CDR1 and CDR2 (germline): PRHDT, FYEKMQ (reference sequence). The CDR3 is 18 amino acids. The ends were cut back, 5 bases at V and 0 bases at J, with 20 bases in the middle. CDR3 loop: CASSTRGRQDGSGNTIYF. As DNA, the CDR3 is TGTGCCAGCAGCACCCGAGGGAGACAGGATGGCTCTGGAAACACCATATATTTT. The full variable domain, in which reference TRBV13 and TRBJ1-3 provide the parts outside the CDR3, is AAGVIQSPRHLIKEKRETATLKCYPIPRHDTVYWYQQGPGQDPQFLISFYEKMQSDKGSIPDRFSAQQFSDYHSELNMSSLELGDSALYFCASSTRGRQDGSGNTIYFGEGSWLTVV.

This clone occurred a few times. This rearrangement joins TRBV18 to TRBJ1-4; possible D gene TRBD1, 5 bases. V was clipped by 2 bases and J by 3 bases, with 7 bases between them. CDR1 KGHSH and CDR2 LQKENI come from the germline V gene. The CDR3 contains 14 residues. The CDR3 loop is CASSPGAANEKLFF. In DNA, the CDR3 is TGTGCCAGCTCACCAGGGGCGGCTAATGAAAAACTGTTTTTT. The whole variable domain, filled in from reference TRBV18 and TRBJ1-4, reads NAGVMQNPRHLVRRRGQEARLRCSPMKGHSHVYWYRQLPEEGLKFMVYLQKENIIDESGMPKERFSAEFPKEGPSILRIQQVVRGDSAAYFCASSPGAANEKLFFGSGTQLSVL.

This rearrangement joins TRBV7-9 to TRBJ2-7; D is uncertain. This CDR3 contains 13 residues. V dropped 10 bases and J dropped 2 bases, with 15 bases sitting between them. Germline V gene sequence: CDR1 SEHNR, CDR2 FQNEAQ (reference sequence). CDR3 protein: CATNSVPTYEQYF. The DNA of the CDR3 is TGTGCCACGAATTCTGTGCCGACCTACGAGCAGTACTTC.

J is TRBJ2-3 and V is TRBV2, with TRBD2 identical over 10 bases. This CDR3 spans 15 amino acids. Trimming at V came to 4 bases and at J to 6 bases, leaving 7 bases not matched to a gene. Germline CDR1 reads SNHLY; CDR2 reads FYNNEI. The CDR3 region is CASSALAGGWDTQYF. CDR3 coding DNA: TGTGCCAGCAGTGCGTTAGCGGGAGGTTGGGATACGCAGTATTTT.

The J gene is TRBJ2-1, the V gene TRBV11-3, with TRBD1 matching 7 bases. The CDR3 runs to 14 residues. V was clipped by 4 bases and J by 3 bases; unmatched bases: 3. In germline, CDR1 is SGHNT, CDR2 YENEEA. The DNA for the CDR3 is TGTGCCAGCAGCTACGGGACAGTCTACAATGAGCAGTTCTTC. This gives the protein CASSYGTVYNEQFF.

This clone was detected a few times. The CDR3 DNA is TGTGCCAGCAGCTGGGACACAGATACGCAGTATTTT. Protein: CASSWDTDTQYF. The rearrangement links TRBV6-6 to TRBJ2-3; the D is unclear. CDR3 length: 12 residues. V shed 6 bases and J shed 2 bases, with 6 bases lying between them. Germline V lookup: CDR1 MNHNY, CDR2 SVGAGI (reference sequence).

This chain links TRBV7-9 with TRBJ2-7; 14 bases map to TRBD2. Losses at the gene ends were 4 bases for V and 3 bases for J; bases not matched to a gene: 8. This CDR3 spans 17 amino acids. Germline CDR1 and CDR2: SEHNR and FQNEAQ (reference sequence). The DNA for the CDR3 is TGTGCCAGCAGCTCATCCCGACTAGCGGGAGGGCTCTACGAGCAGTACTTC. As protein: CASSSSRLAGGLYEQYF. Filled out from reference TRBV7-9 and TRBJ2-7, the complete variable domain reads DTGVSQNPRHKITKRGQNVTFRCDPISEHNRLYWYRQTLGQGPEFLTYFQNEAQLEKSRLLSDRFSAERPKGSFSTLEIQRTEQGDSAMYLCASSSSRLAGGLYEQYFGPGTRLTVT.

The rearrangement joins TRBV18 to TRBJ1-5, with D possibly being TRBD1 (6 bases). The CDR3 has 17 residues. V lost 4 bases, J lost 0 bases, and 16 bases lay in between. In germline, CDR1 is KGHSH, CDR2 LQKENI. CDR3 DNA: TGTGCCAGCTCACAGGCAGGACAGTCCAATAGCAATCAGCCCCAGCATTTT. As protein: CASSQAGQSNSNQPQHF.

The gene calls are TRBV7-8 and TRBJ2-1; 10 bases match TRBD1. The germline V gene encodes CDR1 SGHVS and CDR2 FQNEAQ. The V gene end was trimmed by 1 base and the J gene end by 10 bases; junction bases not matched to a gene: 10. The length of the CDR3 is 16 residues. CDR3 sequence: CASSLDPGQGSIEQFF. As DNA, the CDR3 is TGTGCCAGCAGCTTAGACCCGGGACAGGGGAGTATCGAGCAGTTCTTC.

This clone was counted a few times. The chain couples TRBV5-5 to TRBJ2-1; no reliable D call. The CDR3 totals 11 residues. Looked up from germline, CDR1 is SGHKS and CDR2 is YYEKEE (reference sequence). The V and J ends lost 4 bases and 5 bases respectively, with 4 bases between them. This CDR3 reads CASSHNNEQFF. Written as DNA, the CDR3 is TGTGCCAGCAGCCATAACAATGAGCAGTTCTTC.

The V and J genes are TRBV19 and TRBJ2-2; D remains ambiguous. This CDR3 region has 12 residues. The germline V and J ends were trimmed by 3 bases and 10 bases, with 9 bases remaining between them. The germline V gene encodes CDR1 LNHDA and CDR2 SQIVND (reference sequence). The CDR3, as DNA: TGTGCCAGTAGTATCACAATCGAGGAGCTGTTTTTT. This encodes CASSITIEELFF.

The CDR3 protein is CASSYDTDSYGYTF. The CDR3 coding sequence is TGTGCCAGCAGTTATGACACAGACTCCTATGGCTACACCTTC. J is TRBJ1-2 and V is TRBV28; D unresolved. V was cut by 4 bases and J by 4 bases, with 13 bases left in between. The CDR3 is 14 amino acids. CDR1 is MDHEN, CDR2 SYDVKM, per germline.

CDR3 loop: CASSLSPSLNTEAFF. The CDR3 DNA reads TGTGCCAGCAGCTTATCCCCTTCGCTGAACACTGAAGCTTTCTTT. The chain joins TRBV7-3 to TRBJ1-1, with D hard to call. The CDR3 length is 15 residues. Germline V gene lookup returns CDR1 SGHTA and CDR2 FQGTGA. V dropped 2 bases and J dropped 0 bases, with 10 bases sitting between them.

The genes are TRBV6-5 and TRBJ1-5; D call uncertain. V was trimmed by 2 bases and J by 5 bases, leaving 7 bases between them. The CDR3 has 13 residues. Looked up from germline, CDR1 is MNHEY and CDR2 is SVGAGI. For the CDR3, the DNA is TGTGCCAGCAGTTACGGGTCGTATCAGCCCCAGCATTTT. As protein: CASSYGSYQPQHF.

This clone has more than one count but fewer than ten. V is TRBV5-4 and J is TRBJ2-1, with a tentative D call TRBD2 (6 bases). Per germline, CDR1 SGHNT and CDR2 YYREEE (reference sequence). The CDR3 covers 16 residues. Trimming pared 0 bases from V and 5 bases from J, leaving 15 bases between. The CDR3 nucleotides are TGTGCCAGCAGCTTGGGATCACGGGGGAGAAACAATGAGCAGTTCTTC. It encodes CASSLGSRGRNNEQFF.

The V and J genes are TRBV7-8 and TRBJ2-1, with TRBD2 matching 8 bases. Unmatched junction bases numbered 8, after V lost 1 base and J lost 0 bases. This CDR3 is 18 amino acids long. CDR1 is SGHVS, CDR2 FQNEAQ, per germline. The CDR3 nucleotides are TGTGCCAGCAGCTTAGAGGGTAGCGGGGATAGCTCCTACAATGAGCAGTTCTTC. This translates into CASSLEGSGDSSYNEQFF.

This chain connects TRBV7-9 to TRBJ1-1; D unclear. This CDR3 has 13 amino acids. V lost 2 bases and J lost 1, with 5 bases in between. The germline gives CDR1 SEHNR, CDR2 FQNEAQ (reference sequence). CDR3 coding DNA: TGTGCCAGCAGCTTAAGGGCGAACACTGAAGCTTTCTTT. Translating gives CASSLRANTEAFF. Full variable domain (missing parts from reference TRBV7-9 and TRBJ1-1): DTGVSQNPRHKITKRGQNVTFRCDPISEHNRLYWYRQTLGQGPEFLTYFQNEAQLEKSRLLSDRFSAERPKGSFSTLEIQRTEQGDSAMYLCASSLRANTEAFFGQGTRLTVV.

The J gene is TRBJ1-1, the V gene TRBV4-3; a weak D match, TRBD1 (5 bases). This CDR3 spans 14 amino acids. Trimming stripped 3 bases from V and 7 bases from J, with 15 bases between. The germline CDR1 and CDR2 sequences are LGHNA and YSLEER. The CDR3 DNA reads TGCGCCAGCAGCCAGGATCGTTGGGGGGTTGAAGCTTTCTTT. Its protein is CASSQDRWGVEAFF.

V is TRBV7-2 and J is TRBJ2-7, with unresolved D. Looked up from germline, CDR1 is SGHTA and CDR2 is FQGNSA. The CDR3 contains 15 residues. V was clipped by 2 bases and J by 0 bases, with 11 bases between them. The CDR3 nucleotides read TGTGCCAGCAGCTTAATTTTGTTAAGCTCCTACGAGCAGTACTTC. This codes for CASSLILLSSYEQYF.